These 13 T cell receptor beta chains came from one sample sequenced in a study of T cells in Graves' hyperthyroidism and ophthalmopathy. RNA transcripts were the template for amplifying TCR beta CDR3 regions. Initially, a first-round RT-PCR of the TCR CDR3 employed the HTBI primer set. TCRdb re-called the multiplex PCR reads through MiXCR, storing one row per CDR3 protein. The top ten hold 15% to 20% of the sample, which has roughly 530,000 distinct CDR3 sequences, roughly 18% seen once. The sample consisted of blood. The receptors derive from a woman between 18 and 29 years old with Graves' ophthalmopathy.

This clonotype has at least ten counts. The chain combines TRBV28 with TRBJ2-3; no reliable D call. The CDR3 consists of 14 residues. Trimming cost V 5 bases and J 1 base, with 10 bases left between them. Germline CDR1 and CDR2: MDHEN and SYDVKM. CDR3 region: CASSQPVGTDTQYF. The CDR3 nucleotides read TGTGCCAGCAGTCAGCCGGTTGGCACAGATACGCAGTATTTT.

This clonotype was recorded many times. The V call is TRBV5-8, the J call TRBJ1-2; 9 bases match TRBD1. The CDR3 consists of 13 residues. The V gene end was trimmed by 4 bases and the J gene end by 8 bases; junction bases not matched to a gene: 6. Germline V gene data show CDR1 as SGHTS and CDR2 as YDEGEE. CDR3: CASSSTGGGGYTF. Written as DNA, the CDR3 is TGTGCCAGCAGCAGCACAGGGGGCGGGGGCTACACCTTC.

This clonotype was detected many times. This chain joins TRBV20-1 and TRBJ1-4; no definite D call. Germline values: CDR1 DFQATT, CDR2 SNEGSKA (reference sequence). Deletions cut 6 bases from V and 4 bases from J, with 18 bases between. The CDR3 extends over 15 amino acids. The CDR3 nucleotides are TGCAGTGCCCACCTCGCGGCAGTCCATAATGAAAAACTGTTTTTT. Encoded protein: CSAHLAAVHNEKLFF.

This clonotype has just a few counts. The rearrangement joins TRBV6-1 to TRBJ1-1; 9 nucleotides line up with TRBD1. The junction had 4 bases not matched to a gene; V was cut back by 9 bases and J by 5 bases. CDR1 and CDR2 from the germline V gene are MNHNS and SASEGT. The CDR3 extends over 12 amino acids. CDR3 in amino acids: CASGTGRTEAFF. CDR3 bases: TGTGCCAGTGGGACAGGGCGAACTGAAGCTTTCTTT.

Only a few counts were recorded for this clonotype. V gene TRBV4-2 combines with J gene TRBJ1-2; TRBD1 agrees at 9 bases. Germline CDR1 is LGHNA and CDR2 is YNFKEQ. There are 15 residues in the CDR3. V shed 1 base and J 8 bases; nucleotides not matched to a gene: 8. The CDR3 protein is CASSQVRDRAPGYTF. In nucleotides, the CDR3 is TGTGCCAGCAGCCAAGTCCGGGACAGGGCGCCCGGCTACACCTTC.

The table lists this clonotype with many counts. The V and J genes are TRBV18 and TRBJ1-1, with 9 nucleotides matching TRBD1. This CDR3 region has 16 residues. Germline V gene sequence: CDR1 KGHSH, CDR2 LQKENI. V lost 1 base, J lost 3 bases, and 6 bases stayed unmatched. CDR3 bases: TGTGCCAGCTCACCACTACAGGGGGCGGGGCACACTGAAGCTTTCTTT. Its protein is CASSPLQGAGHTEAFF.

This chain uses TRBV7-2 with TRBJ2-3; 12 bases match TRBD2. Germline trimming cut 2 bases from V and 6 bases from J; bases unmatched to any gene: 3. The germline V gene has CDR1 SGHTA and CDR2 FQGNSA. The CDR3 is made up of 15 amino acids. The CDR3 bases are TGTGCCAGCAGCTTACCCACTAGCGGGAGGGATACGCAGTATTTT. Residues: CASSLPTSGRDTQYF.

The J gene is TRBJ2-7, the V gene TRBV9; TRBD2 matches at 7 bases. Looked up from germline, CDR1 is SGDLS and CDR2 is YYNGEE. V lost 0 bases and J lost 3; bases outside the gene matches: 6. This CDR3 is 15 amino acids long. The CDR3 coding sequence is TGTGCCAGCAGCGTAGGACTGGGCGGGAGCTACGAGCAGTACTTC. Translation: CASSVGLGGSYEQYF.

The CDR3 is CASSGTSGGHGDTQYF. CDR3 DNA: TGTGCCAGCAGCGGGACTAGCGGGGGGCATGGAGATACGCAGTATTTT. This chain joins TRBV9 and TRBJ2-3; 14 nucleotides match TRBD2. V dropped 3 bases and J dropped 5; count of bases not matched to a gene: 5. Germline assignment: CDR1 SGDLS and CDR2 YYNGEE. The CDR3 spans 16 residues.

This clonotype was seen more than once but under ten times. The chain combines TRBV27 with TRBJ2-7; possibly TRBD1 for D (5 bases). Germline V gene sequence: CDR1 MNHEY, CDR2 SMNVEV (reference sequence). This CDR3 region has 14 residues. V lost 0 bases to trimming and J lost 0 bases, with 6 bases between them. DNA of the CDR3: TGTGCCAGCAGTTTATCGGACAACTCCTACGAGCAGTACTTC. Translating gives CASSLSDNSYEQYF.

This clonotype came up many times. This chain joins TRBV7-9 and TRBJ1-3, with 9 bases fitting TRBD1. Germline-derived CDR1 and CDR2 are SEHNR and FQNEAQ (reference sequence). J was trimmed by 1 base and V by 5 bases; bases with no gene match: 3. CDR3 length equals 15 residues. The CDR3 DNA is TGTGCCAGCAGCCTTGGACAGGGGTCTGGAAACACCATATATTTT. Its translation is CASSLGQGSGNTIYF.

This chain joins TRBV4-1 and TRBJ2-3; 12 nucleotides line up with TRBD2. The V segment lost 7 bases and the J segment 1 base; nucleotides outside the gene matches: 3. This CDR3 has 15 amino acids. Germline values: CDR1 MGHRA, CDR2 YSYEKL. CDR3 amino acids: CASTRLAGGTDTQYF. In DNA, the CDR3 is TGCGCCAGCACCCGACTAGCGGGGGGCACAGATACGCAGTATTTT.

This clonotype came up many times. The chain has TRBV4-3 and TRBJ2-1; possible D gene TRBD2, 6 bases. CDR1 is LGHNA, CDR2 YSLEER, per germline. The CDR3 covers 15 residues. Between the trimmed V and J ends, which lost 0 bases and 5 bases, there was a span of 11 bases. As DNA, the CDR3 is TGCGCCAGCAGCCAAGATCAGGGCGGGGACAATGAGCAGTTCTTC. It yields the protein CASSQDQGGDNEQFF.